This T cell receptor beta chain was retrieved from a study of cytomegalovirus exposure and HLA in healthy donors. About the research overall: Earlier work reported 100 million or so unique TCR beta sequences from about 200 million T cells. Study results and caveats: Later on, an analysis showed TCR association rates differing by HLA locus, with DRB1 the most and HLA-C the fewest. Per published reports, the classifier diagnosed cytomegalovirus status with high specificity and sensitivity. In a later analysis, compared with equally common non-associated chains, HLA-associated beta chains were more expanded.

V dropped 5 bases and J dropped 0 bases, with 9 bases sitting between them. The CDR3 contains 14 residues. Germline values: CDR1 LNHDA, CDR2 SQIVND (reference sequence). With regard to this clone: Its antigen is unknown.

The primer mix had 60 Vbeta and 13 Jbeta primers. The assay was immunoSEQ multiplex PCR, and TCRdb's table has in-frame clones only and misses some. The sample comprises approximately 190,000 clones, around 87% of which are singletons, and around 1.2% rests with the top ten. Sequencing input: PBMCs. This TCR came from a man aged 30 to 39 in good health and CMV-seronegative. The rearrangement joins TRBV19 to TRBJ2-3; a possible D gene is TRBD2 (6 bases). CDR3 DNA: TGTGCCAGTAGTTCGGCGGGAAGCACAGATACGCAGTATTTT. Amino acids: CASSSAGSTDTQYF.